This T cell receptor beta chain was sequenced in a study of shared clonotypes between healthy human individuals. Study-wide results and limits: Between a few donors, naive CD4 clonotypes were shared at a level of approximately 5%.

Germline lookup yields CDR1 SGHVS and CDR2 FQNEAQ. The length of the CDR3 is 15 residues. The trim removed 4 bases at V and 2 bases at J, leaving 3 bases unmatched. Data came from immunoSEQ multiplex PCR; TCRdb stores just in-frame clones and leaves some out. The data contain over 1.5 million clones, around 98% of them singletons. For this clone: The antigen is undetermined.

The sequencing sample was made of naive CD4+ T cells sorted from blood. Subset described: CD45RA+ positively selected. The source of this sequence is a man under 40 in good health. The V gene is TRBV7-8, the J gene TRBJ1-5; TRBD1 matches at 9 bases. CDR3 DNA sequence: TGTGCCAGCAGCTCCAGGGACAGGGGCAATCAGCCCCAGCATTTT. As protein: CASSSRDRGNQPQHF.